This T cell receptor beta chain was sequenced for a study of patients and donors after allogeneic stem cell transplantation. Germline assignment: CDR1 ENHRY and CDR2 SYGVKD. The CDR3 covers 15 residues. V was shortened by 5 bases and J by 5 bases, with 18 bases between the two germline ends. TCRdb re-analysed the RT-PCR reads in MiXCR, keeping a single row per CDR3 protein. The repertoire has a few hundred thousand distinct CDR3 sequences, 13% to 15% of them found once; the top ten carry more than 9%. This clonotype was detected a few times. This sequence was found in a human donor who was either an allogeneic HSCT recipient or a stem cell or donor lymphocyte infusion donor (not recorded which). It is not recorded whose cells these are; they may come from a transplant donor. The rearrangement joins TRBV10-3 to TRBJ2-5; D assignment may be TRBD1 or TRBD2 (5 bases each). Sequencing was done on a sample of blood, either unsorted or a sorted T cell fraction (not recorded which). CDR3 DNA: TGTGCCATCAGTCTCAGCAGGGACGTCGGGGAGACCCAGTACTTC. It is translated as CAISLSRDVGETQYF.